Listed below are T cell receptor beta chains from one sample, sequenced in a study of OX40 agonist ivuxolimab in advanced cancers. The table came from immunoSEQ multiplex PCR; TCRdb's copy has only in-frame clones and leaves some out. The sample consists of about 70,000 clones, 65% to 90% of them appearing once. The sample was CD4+ or CD8+ T cells sorted from blood, taken in a trial of the OX40 agonist ivuxolimab. The receptors were sampled from an adult with an advanced solid tumor such as melanoma, head and neck, liver or kidney cancer. Both conserved end residues are part of each CDR3. D genes are given only for firm matches. The size field is filled for only some rows; it gives once, few, many or a size class.

j_gene: TRBJ1-2; v_gene: TRBV19; abundance: -; d_gene: -; CDR3aa: CASSRASGDNYGYTF; CDR3nt: TGTGCCAGTAGCCGGGCGTCAGGGGATAACTATGGCTACACCTTC
j_gene: TRBJ1-1; v_gene: TRBV29-1; abundance: -; d_gene: -; CDR3aa: CSVGVWIGGGNTEAFF; CDR3nt: TGCAGCGTTGGGGTTTGGATTGGAGGGGGGAACACTGAAGCTTTCTTT
j_gene: TRBJ1-4; v_gene: TRBV6-1; abundance: -; d_gene: TRBD1; CDR3aa: CASRPGQNEKLFF; CDR3nt: TGTGCCAGCAGGCCGGGACAGAATGAAAAACTGTTTTTT
j_gene: TRBJ2-2; v_gene: TRBV4-3; abundance: -; d_gene: -; CDR3aa: CASSQEATSGTGELFF; CDR3nt: TGCGCCAGCAGCCAAGAGGCCACTAGTGGCACCGGGGAGCTGTTTTTT
j_gene: TRBJ1-6; v_gene: TRBV6-5; abundance: many; d_gene: -; CDR3aa: CASSYSRTGDSPLHF; CDR3nt: TGTGCCAGCAGTTACTCGAGGACCGGGGATTCACCCCTCCACTTT
j_gene: TRBJ2-4; v_gene: TRBV7-9; abundance: -; d_gene: -; CDR3aa: CASSRPGANIQYF; CDR3nt: TGTGCCAGCAGCCGTCCGGGAGCCAACATTCAGTACTTC
j_gene: TRBJ2-5; v_gene: TRBV11-3; abundance: -; d_gene: -; CDR3aa: CASSLGIQETQYF; CDR3nt: TGTGCCAGCAGCTTAGGTATACAAGAGACCCAGTACTTC
j_gene: TRBJ2-1; v_gene: TRBV7-2; abundance: -; d_gene: -; CDR3aa: CASSFLGGSYNEQFF; CDR3nt: TGTGCCAGCAGCTTCCTTGGAGGTTCCTACAATGAGCAGTTCTTC
j_gene: TRBJ1-5; v_gene: TRBV4-1; abundance: -; d_gene: -; CDR3aa: CASSQDRGARQPQHF; CDR3nt: TGCGCCAGCAGCCAAGATCGGGGGGCTAGACAGCCCCAGCATTTT
j_gene: TRBJ1-1; v_gene: TRBV7-2; abundance: -; d_gene: TRBD1; CDR3aa: CASSPRQGNTEAFF; CDR3nt: TGTGCCAGCAGCCCGAGACAGGGGAACACTGAAGCTTTCTTT
j_gene: TRBJ1-5; v_gene: TRBV2; abundance: -; d_gene: TRBD1; CDR3aa: CASSPRTGQNQPQHF; CDR3nt: TGTGCCAGCAGTCCCCGGACAGGGCAAAATCAGCCCCAGCATTTT
j_gene: TRBJ1-2; v_gene: TRBV6-6; abundance: -; d_gene: TRBD1; CDR3aa: CASRGDRGTNYGYTF; CDR3nt: TGTGCCAGCAGGGGGGACAGGGGAACGAACTATGGCTACACCTTC
j_gene: TRBJ2-5; v_gene: TRBV5-1; abundance: -; d_gene: -; CDR3aa: CASSLTPSRGGETQYF; CDR3nt: TGCGCCAGCAGCTTGACTCCCAGCAGGGGGGGGGAGACCCAGTACTTC
j_gene: TRBJ2-2; v_gene: TRBV19; abundance: -; d_gene: -; CDR3aa: CASSIGEVGGTGELFF; CDR3nt: TGTGCCAGTAGTATAGGAGAGGTGGGGGGTACCGGGGAGCTGTTTTTT
j_gene: TRBJ1-2; v_gene: TRBV18; abundance: -; d_gene: -; CDR3aa: CASSPVPGGGPYGYTF; CDR3nt: TGTGCCAGCTCACCGGTGCCGGGAGGGGGTCCCTATGGCTACACCTTC
j_gene: TRBJ1-4; v_gene: TRBV11-3; abundance: -; d_gene: TRBD1; CDR3aa: CASSPTGATNEKLFF; CDR3nt: TGTGCCAGCAGCCCGACAGGGGCTACTAATGAAAAACTGTTTTTT
j_gene: TRBJ2-1; v_gene: TRBV5-1; abundance: once; d_gene: TRBD2; CDR3aa: CASIGGSGGSYNEQFF; CDR3nt: TGCGCCAGCATCGGGGGGTCCGGCGGGTCCTACAATGAGCAGTTCTTC
j_gene: TRBJ1-3; v_gene: TRBV28; abundance: -; d_gene: -; CDR3aa: CASSPASGASGNTIYF; CDR3nt: TGTGCCAGCAGCCCCGCCTCAGGCGCCTCTGGAAACACCATATATTTT
j_gene: TRBJ2-5; v_gene: TRBV5-1; abundance: once; d_gene: TRBD1; CDR3aa: CTSSLSGTGGQETQYF; CDR3nt: TGCACCAGCAGCTTGTCCGGGACAGGGGGACAAGAGACCCAGTACTTC
j_gene: TRBJ1-5; v_gene: TRBV19; abundance: -; d_gene: -; CDR3aa: CASRFGGQPQHF; CDR3nt: TGTGCCAGTAGGTTCGGGGGTCAGCCCCAGCATTTT
j_gene: TRBJ2-7; v_gene: TRBV5-4; abundance: -; d_gene: TRBD1; CDR3aa: CASSFSGGSPYEQYF; CDR3nt: TGTGCCAGCAGCTTTTCAGGGGGCAGCCCCTACGAGCAGTACTTC
j_gene: TRBJ2-2; v_gene: TRBV6-1; abundance: -; d_gene: -; CDR3aa: CAISLTAANTGELFF; CDR3nt: TGTGCCATCAGCCTGACAGCCGCGAACACCGGGGAGCTGTTTTTT
j_gene: TRBJ2-7; v_gene: TRBV7-2; abundance: -; d_gene: -; CDR3aa: CASSGQRRGGPYEQYF; CDR3nt: TGTGCCAGCAGCGGACAGAGAAGGGGGGGCCCCTACGAGCAGTACTTC
j_gene: TRBJ1-5; v_gene: TRBV6-1; abundance: few; d_gene: -; CDR3aa: CASSPLYQSNQPQHF; CDR3nt: TGTGCCAGCAGTCCACTCTACCAGAGCAATCAGCCCCAGCATTTT
j_gene: TRBJ2-7; v_gene: TRBV7-8; abundance: once; d_gene: -; CDR3aa: CASSLNTLGDEQYF; CDR3nt: TGTGCCAGCAGCTTAAATACGCTAGGGGACGAGCAGTACTTC
j_gene: TRBJ2-1; v_gene: TRBV2; abundance: few; d_gene: -; CDR3aa: CASRGTLVGEQFF; CDR3nt: TGTGCCAGCAGAGGTACACTAGTCGGTGAGCAGTTCTTC
j_gene: TRBJ1-1; v_gene: TRBV6-6; abundance: -; d_gene: -; CDR3aa: CASSPAGTEAFF; CDR3nt: TGTGCCAGCTCGCCGGCGGGGACTGAAGCTTTCTTT
j_gene: TRBJ1-1; v_gene: TRBV10-3; abundance: -; d_gene: -; CDR3aa: CAISGRGGNTEAFF; CDR3nt: TGTGCCATCAGTGGGAGGGGGGGGAACACTGAAGCTTTCTTT
j_gene: TRBJ2-7; v_gene: TRBV30; abundance: -; d_gene: TRBD2; CDR3aa: CAWSVRTSGFAYEQYF; CDR3nt: TGTGCCTGGAGTGTCCGAACTAGCGGCTTCGCCTACGAGCAGTACTTC
j_gene: TRBJ1-5; v_gene: TRBV6-1; abundance: -; d_gene: -; CDR3aa: CATKQGRVQPQHF; CDR3nt: TGTGCCACAAAACAGGGTCGGGTACAGCCCCAGCATTTT
j_gene: TRBJ2-1; v_gene: TRBV5-4; abundance: -; d_gene: TRBD2; CDR3aa: CASSTSGGLNEQFF; CDR3nt: TGTGCCAGCAGCACTAGCGGGGGCTTAAATGAGCAGTTCTTC
j_gene: TRBJ2-7; v_gene: TRBV5-6; abundance: few; d_gene: TRBD1; CDR3aa: CASSLDRVTYEQYF; CDR3nt: TGTGCCAGCAGCCTGGACAGGGTAACCTACGAGCAGTACTTC
j_gene: TRBJ1-2; v_gene: TRBV10-3; abundance: -; d_gene: -; CDR3aa: CAISGGHAGNYGYTF; CDR3nt: TGTGCCATCAGTGGGGGACACGCCGGGAACTATGGCTACACCTTC
j_gene: TRBJ2-1; v_gene: TRBV7-3; abundance: -; d_gene: -; CDR3aa: CASSLNSRAQQFF; CDR3nt: TGTGCCAGCAGCTTAAATAGTCGGGCCCAGCAGTTCTTC
j_gene: TRBJ2-3; v_gene: TRBV5-1; abundance: -; d_gene: -; CDR3aa: CASSLSDGGRAQYF; CDR3nt: TGCGCCAGCAGCTTGTCCGATGGGGGGCGGGCGCAGTATTTT
j_gene: TRBJ1-1; v_gene: TRBV29-1; abundance: medium-sized; d_gene: -; CDR3aa: CSVKRAAEAFF; CDR3nt: TGCAGCGTTAAGAGGGCGGCGGAAGCTTTCTTT
j_gene: TRBJ2-5; v_gene: TRBV6-4; abundance: -; d_gene: TRBD1; CDR3aa: CASSSTGQGAETQYF; CDR3nt: TGTGCCAGCAGTTCAACCGGACAGGGGGCCGAGACCCAGTACTTC
j_gene: TRBJ1-4; v_gene: TRBV6-6; abundance: -; d_gene: TRBD1; CDR3aa: CASSPGTGGNEKLFF; CDR3nt: TGTGCCAGCAGCCCCGGGACAGGGGGTAATGAAAAACTGTTTTTT
j_gene: TRBJ2-7; v_gene: TRBV5-1; abundance: -; d_gene: -; CDR3aa: CASSLAFSGVYEQYF; CDR3nt: TGCGCCAGCAGCTTGGCCTTTAGCGGCGTCTACGAGCAGTACTTC
j_gene: TRBJ1-2; v_gene: TRBV5-6; abundance: -; d_gene: -; CDR3aa: CASSLEGSYGYTF; CDR3nt: TGTGCCAGCAGCTTGGAGGGGTCTTATGGCTACACCTTC
j_gene: TRBJ1-3; v_gene: TRBV7-8; abundance: -; d_gene: -; CDR3aa: CASSLGARSGNTIYF; CDR3nt: TGTGCCAGCAGCTTGGGGGCCCGCTCTGGAAACACCATATATTTT
j_gene: TRBJ2-5; v_gene: TRBV7-9; abundance: few; d_gene: -; CDR3aa: CASSIDRRGYETQYF; CDR3nt: TGTGCCAGCAGCATAGACAGGAGGGGGTATGAGACCCAGTACTTC
j_gene: TRBJ2-1; v_gene: TRBV9; abundance: -; d_gene: TRBD2; CDR3aa: CASSSWTSGATYNEQFF; CDR3nt: TGTGCCAGCAGCTCCTGGACTAGCGGAGCTACCTACAATGAGCAGTTCTTC
j_gene: TRBJ2-5; v_gene: TRBV20-1; abundance: -; d_gene: -; CDR3aa: CSAAGQETQYF; CDR3nt: TGCAGTGCCGCGGGACAAGAGACCCAGTACTTC
j_gene: TRBJ2-7; v_gene: TRBV5-1; abundance: -; d_gene: TRBD2; CDR3aa: CASSRTSASYEQYF; CDR3nt: TGCGCCAGCAGCCGGACTAGCGCCTCCTACGAGCAGTACTTC
j_gene: TRBJ2-7; v_gene: TRBV4-3; abundance: -; d_gene: -; CDR3aa: CASSQEGRADEQYF; CDR3nt: TGCGCCAGCAGCCAAGAGGGGCGGGCCGACGAGCAGTACTTC
j_gene: TRBJ1-5; v_gene: TRBV2; abundance: -; d_gene: -; CDR3aa: CASRSPYGSNQPQHF; CDR3nt: TGTGCCAGCAGGAGCCCCTACGGTAGCAATCAGCCCCAGCATTTT
j_gene: TRBJ2-7; v_gene: TRBV11-3; abundance: -; d_gene: TRBD2; CDR3aa: CASSSGLADEQYF; CDR3nt: TGTGCCAGCAGCTCGGGACTAGCGGACGAGCAGTACTTC
j_gene: TRBJ2-5; v_gene: TRBV30; abundance: -; d_gene: -; CDR3aa: CAWSVLARETQYF; CDR3nt: TGTGCCTGGAGTGTACTAGCCAGGGAGACCCAGTACTTC
j_gene: TRBJ2-2; v_gene: TRBV19; abundance: -; d_gene: TRBD2; CDR3aa: CASSIVSSGDHRELFF; CDR3nt: TGTGCCAGTAGTATAGTATCTAGCGGGGACCACCGGGAGCTGTTTTTT
j_gene: TRBJ2-1; v_gene: TRBV11-3; abundance: many; d_gene: -; CDR3aa: CASSSFREQFF; CDR3nt: TGTGCCAGCAGCTCCTTTCGTGAGCAGTTCTTC